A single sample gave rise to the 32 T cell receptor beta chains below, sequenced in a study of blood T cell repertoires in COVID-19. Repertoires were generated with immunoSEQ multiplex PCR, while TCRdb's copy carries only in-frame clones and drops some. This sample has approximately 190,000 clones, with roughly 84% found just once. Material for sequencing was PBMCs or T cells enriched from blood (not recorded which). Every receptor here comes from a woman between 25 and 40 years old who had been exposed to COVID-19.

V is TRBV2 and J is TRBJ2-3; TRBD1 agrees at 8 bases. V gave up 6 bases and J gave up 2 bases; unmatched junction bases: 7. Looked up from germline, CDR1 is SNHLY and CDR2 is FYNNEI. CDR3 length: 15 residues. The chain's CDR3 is CASSGDRSPTDTQYF. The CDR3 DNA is TGTGCCAGCAGCGGGGACAGGTCTCCCACAGATACGCAGTATTTT.

The DNA for the CDR3 is TGTGCCAGCAGCTTGGTACAGGACCAAGAGACCCAGTACTTC. The encoded protein is CASSLVQDQETQYF. The rearrangement uses TRBV5-6 and TRBJ2-5, with D possibly being TRBD1 (5 bases). V lost 0 bases and J 0 bases, leaving 6 bases between the germline ends. This CDR3 contains 14 residues. Per the germline V gene, CDR1 is SGHDT and CDR2 is YYEEEE.

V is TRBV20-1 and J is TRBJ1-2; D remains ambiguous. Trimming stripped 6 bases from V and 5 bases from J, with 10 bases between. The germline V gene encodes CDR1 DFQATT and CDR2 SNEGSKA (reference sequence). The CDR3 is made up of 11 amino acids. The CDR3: CSAPLLYGYTF. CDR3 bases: TGCAGTGCCCCCCTCCTGTATGGCTACACCTTC.

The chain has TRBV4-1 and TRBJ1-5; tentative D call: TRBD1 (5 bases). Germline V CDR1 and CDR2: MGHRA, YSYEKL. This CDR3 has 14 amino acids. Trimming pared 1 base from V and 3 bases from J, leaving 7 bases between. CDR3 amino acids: CASSQGQLNQPQHF. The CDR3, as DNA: TGCGCCAGCAGCCAAGGACAGCTCAATCAGCCCCAGCATTTT.

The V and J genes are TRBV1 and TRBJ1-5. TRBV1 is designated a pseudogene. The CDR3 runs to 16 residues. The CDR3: CTSSRVGGPSNQPQHF. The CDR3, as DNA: TGCACCAGCAGCCGAGTGGGGGGGCCCAGCAATCAGCCCCAGCATTTT.

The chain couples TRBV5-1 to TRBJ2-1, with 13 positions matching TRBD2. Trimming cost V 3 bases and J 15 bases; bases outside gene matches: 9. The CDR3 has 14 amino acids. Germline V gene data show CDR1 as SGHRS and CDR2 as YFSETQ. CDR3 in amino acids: CASSWGTSGAQGFF. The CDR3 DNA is TGCGCCAGCAGCTGGGGGACTAGCGGGGCACAGGGGTTCTTC.

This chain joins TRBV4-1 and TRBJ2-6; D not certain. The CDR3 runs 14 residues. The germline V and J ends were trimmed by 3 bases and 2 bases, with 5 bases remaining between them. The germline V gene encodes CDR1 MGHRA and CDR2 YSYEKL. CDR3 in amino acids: CASSQQTGANVLTF. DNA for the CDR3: TGCGCCAGCAGCCAGCAGACTGGGGCCAACGTCCTGACTTTC.

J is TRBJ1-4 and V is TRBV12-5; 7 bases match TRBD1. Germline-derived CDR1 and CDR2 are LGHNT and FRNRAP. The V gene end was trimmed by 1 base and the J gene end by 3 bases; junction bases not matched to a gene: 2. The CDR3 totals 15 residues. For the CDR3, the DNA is TGTGCTAGTGGTTTGGGGGACAGCTCTAATGAAAAACTGTTTTTT. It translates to CASGLGDSSNEKLFF.

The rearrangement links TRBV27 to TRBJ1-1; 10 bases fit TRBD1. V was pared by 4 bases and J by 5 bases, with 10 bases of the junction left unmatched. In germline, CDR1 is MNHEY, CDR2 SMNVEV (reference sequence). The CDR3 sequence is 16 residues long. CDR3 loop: CASSSDRGRPGTEAFF. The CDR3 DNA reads TGTGCCAGCAGTTCCGACAGGGGGCGCCCCGGAACTGAAGCTTTCTTT.

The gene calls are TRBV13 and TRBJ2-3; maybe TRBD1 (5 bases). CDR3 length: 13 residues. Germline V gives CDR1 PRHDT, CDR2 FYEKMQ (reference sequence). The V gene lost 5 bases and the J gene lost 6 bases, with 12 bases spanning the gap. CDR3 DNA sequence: TGTGCCAGCAGCCCCGCAGGGTTGGATACGCAGTATTTT. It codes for CASSPAGLDTQYF.

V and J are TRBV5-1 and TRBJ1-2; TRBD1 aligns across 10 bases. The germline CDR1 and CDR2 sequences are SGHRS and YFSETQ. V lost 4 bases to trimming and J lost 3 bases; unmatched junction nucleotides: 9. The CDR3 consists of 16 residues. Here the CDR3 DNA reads TGCGCCAGCAGCCCCGGACCGGGACAGGGGTACTATGGCTACACCTTC. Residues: CASSPGPGQGYYGYTF.

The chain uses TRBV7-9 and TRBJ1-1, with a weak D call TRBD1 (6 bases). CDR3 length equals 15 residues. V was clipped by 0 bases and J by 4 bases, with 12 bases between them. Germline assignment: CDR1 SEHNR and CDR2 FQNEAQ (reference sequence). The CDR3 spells CASSLARGGSTEAFF. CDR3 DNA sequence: TGTGCCAGCAGCTTAGCGCGAGGGGGAAGCACTGAAGCTTTCTTT.

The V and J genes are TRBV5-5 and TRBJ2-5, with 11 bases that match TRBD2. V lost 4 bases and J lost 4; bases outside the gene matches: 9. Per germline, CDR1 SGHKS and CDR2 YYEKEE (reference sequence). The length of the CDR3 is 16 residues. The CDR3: CASSPLAGGVGETQYF. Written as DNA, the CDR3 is TGTGCCAGCAGCCCCTTAGCGGGGGGGGTGGGAGAGACCCAGTACTTC. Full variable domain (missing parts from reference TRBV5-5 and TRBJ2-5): DAGVTQSPTHLIKTRGQQVTLRCSPISGHKSVSWYQQVLGQGPQFIFQYYEKEERGRGNFPDRFSARQFPNYSSELNVNALLLGDSALYLCASSPLAGGVGETQYFGPGTRLLVL.

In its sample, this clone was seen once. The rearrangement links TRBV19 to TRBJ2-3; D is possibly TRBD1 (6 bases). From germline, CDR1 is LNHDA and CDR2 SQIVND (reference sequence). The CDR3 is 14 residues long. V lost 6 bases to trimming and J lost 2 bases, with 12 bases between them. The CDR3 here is CASRRRTDTDTQYF. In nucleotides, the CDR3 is TGTGCCAGTAGGCGAAGGACAGACACAGATACGCAGTATTTT.

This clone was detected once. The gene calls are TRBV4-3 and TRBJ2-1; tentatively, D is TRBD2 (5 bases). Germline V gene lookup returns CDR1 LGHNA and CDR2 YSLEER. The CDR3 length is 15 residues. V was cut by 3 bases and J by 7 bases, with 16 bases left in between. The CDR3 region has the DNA TGCGCCAGCAGCCACTCCGCAGGTCGAGGGAATGAGCAGTTCTTC. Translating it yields CASSHSAGRGNEQFF.

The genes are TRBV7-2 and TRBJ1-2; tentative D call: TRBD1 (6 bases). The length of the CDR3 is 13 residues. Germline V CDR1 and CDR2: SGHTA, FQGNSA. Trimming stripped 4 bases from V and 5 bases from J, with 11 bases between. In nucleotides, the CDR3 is TGTGCCAGCAGCTCCGGACAGAAGTATGGCTACACCTTC. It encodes CASSSGQKYGYTF.

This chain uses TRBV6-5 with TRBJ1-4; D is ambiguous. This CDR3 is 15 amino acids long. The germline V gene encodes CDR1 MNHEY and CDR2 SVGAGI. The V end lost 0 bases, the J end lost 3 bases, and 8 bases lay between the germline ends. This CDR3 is CASSYSRSSNEKLFF. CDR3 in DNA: TGTGCCAGCAGTTACTCGCGGAGTTCTAATGAAAAACTGTTTTTT.

The CDR3 DNA is TGTGCCAGCACCATGGGGGGGCTCGGGTCACCCCTCCACTTT. It codes for CASTMGGLGSPLHF. The chain joins TRBV7-9 to TRBJ1-6; perhaps TRBD1 as D (6 bases). Germline V gene sequence: CDR1 SEHNR, CDR2 FQNEAQ (reference sequence). Trimming cost V 7 bases and J 10 bases, with 17 bases left between them. The CDR3 runs to 14 residues.

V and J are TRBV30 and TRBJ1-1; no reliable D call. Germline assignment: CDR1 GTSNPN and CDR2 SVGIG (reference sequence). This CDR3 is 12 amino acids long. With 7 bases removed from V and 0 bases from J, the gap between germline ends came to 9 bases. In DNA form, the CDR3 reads TGTGCCTCAGAACGGGTGAACACTGAAGCTTTCTTT. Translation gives CASERVNTEAFF.

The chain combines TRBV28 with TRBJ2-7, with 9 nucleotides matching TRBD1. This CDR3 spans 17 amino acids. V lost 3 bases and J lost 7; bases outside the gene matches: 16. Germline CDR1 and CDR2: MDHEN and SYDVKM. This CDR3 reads CASSLEAGTGLVMEQYF. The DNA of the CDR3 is TGTGCCAGCAGTTTGGAGGCCGGGACAGGGCTAGTGATGGAGCAGTACTTC.

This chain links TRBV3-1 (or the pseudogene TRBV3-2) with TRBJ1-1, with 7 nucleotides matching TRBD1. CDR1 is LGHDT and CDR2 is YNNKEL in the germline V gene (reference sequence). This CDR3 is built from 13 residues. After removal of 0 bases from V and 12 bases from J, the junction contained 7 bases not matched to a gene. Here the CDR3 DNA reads TGTGCCAGCAGCCAAGATGAACAGGGGAAGACTTTCTTT. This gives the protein CASSQDEQGKTFF.

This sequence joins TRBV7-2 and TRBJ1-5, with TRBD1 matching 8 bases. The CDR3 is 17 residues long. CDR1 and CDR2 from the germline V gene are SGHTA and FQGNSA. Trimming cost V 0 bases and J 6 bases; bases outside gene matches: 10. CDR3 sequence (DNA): TGTGCCAGCAGCTTAGCTTTCACAGGGGGGAGCGGTCAGCCCCAGCATTTT. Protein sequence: CASSLAFTGGSGQPQHF.

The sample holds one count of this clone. The CDR3 reads CASRGSGGDSPLHF. CDR3 sequence (DNA): TGTGCCAGCAGGGGGTCAGGCGGGGATTCACCCCTCCACTTT. The chain recombines TRBV6-5 with TRBJ1-6; D is unclear. The V gene's germline CDR1 is MNHEY and CDR2 SVGAGI. CDR3 length equals 14 residues. Trimming stripped 6 bases from V and 8 bases from J, with 14 bases between.

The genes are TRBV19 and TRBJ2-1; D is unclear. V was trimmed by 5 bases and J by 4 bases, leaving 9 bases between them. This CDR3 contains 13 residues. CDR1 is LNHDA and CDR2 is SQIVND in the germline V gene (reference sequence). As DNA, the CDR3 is TGTGCCAGTAGTTTTGTGACATACAATGAGCAGTTCTTC. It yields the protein CASSFVTYNEQFF. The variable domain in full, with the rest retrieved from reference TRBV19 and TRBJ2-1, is DGGITQSPKYLFRKEGQNVTLSCEQNLNHDAMYWYRQDPGQGLRLIYYSQIVNDFQKGDIAEGYSVSREKKESFPLTVTSAQKNPTAFYLCASSFVTYNEQFFGPGTRLTVL.

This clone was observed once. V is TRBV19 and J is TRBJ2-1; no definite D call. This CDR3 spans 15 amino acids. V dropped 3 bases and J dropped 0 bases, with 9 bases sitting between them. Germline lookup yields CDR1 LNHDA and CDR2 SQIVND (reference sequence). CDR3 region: CASSIDSSSYNEQFF. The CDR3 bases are TGTGCCAGTAGTATTGATTCGAGCTCCTACAATGAGCAGTTCTTC.

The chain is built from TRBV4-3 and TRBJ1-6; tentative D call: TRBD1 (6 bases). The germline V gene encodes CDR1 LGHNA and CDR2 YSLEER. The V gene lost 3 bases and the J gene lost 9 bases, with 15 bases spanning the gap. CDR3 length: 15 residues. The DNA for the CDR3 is TGCGCCAGCAGCCAGGGGACAACTCTTAGTTCACCCCTCCACTTT. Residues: CASSQGTTLSSPLHF.

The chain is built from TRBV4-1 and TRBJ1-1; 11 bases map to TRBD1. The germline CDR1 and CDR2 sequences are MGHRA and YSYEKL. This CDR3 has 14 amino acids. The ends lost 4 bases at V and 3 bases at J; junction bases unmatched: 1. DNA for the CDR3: TGCGCCAGCAGCCGGGACAGGGGGTACACTGAAGCTTTCTTT. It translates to CASSRDRGYTEAFF.

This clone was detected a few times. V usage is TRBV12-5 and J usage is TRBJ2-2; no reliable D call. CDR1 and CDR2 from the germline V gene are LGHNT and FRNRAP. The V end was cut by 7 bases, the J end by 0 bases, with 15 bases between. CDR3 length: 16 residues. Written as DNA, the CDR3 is TGTGCTAGTGCCCCGGTGGTGGCGGCGAACACCGGGGAGCTGTTTTTT. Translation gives CASAPVVAANTGELFF.

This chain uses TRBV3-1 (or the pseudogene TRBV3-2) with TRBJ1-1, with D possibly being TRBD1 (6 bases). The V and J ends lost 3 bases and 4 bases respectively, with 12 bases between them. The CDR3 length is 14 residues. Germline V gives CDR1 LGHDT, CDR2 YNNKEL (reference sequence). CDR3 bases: TGTGCCAGCAGCCAGGTTGTGGGGGCCACTGAAGCTTTCTTT. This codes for CASSQVVGATEAFF.

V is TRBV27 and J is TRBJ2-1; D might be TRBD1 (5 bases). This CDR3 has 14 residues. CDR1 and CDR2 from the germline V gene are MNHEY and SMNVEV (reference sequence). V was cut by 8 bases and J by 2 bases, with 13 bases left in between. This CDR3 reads CASGQGITYNEQFF. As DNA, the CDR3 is TGTGCCAGCGGGCAGGGAATCACCTACAATGAGCAGTTCTTC.

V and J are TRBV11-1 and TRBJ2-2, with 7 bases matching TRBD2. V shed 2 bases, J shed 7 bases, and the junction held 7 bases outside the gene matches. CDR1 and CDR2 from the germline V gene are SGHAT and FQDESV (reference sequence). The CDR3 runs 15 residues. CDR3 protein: CASSLRGDSGGELFF. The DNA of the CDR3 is TGTGCCAGCAGCTTACGGGGGGATTCCGGCGGGGAGCTGTTTTTT.

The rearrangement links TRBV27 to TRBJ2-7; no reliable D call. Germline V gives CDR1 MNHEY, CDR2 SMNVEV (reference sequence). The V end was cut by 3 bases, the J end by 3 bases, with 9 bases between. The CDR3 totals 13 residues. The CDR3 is CASSLSVVYEQYF. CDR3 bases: TGTGCCAGCAGTTTGTCGGTAGTCTACGAGCAGTACTTC.